Listed below are T cell receptor delta chains from one sample, sequenced in a study of human gamma delta and Vdelta1 T cells. These receptors have no identified antigens. TCRdb made new clone calls on the PCR reads using CATT. The table has about 13,000 delta-chain clones, around 49% seen once. The sequenced sample was Vdelta1 gamma-delta T cells from blood grown in culture (DOT cells). The receptors originated from a human donor in good health. Both conserved end residues are part of each CDR3. A D gene is named only where the DNA matches it firmly. Expanded clones get a size class; other rows say once, few or many, or leave the size out.

d_call j_call v_call clone_size cdr3_aa cdr3_nt
NA TRDJ1 TRDV1 NA CALGDAIPSLSGYHKLIF TGTGCTCTTGGGGATGCAATTCCTTCTTTGAGTGGTTACCATAAACTCATCTTT
TRDD3 TRDJ1 TRDV1 NA CALGAHPVGDPTYTDKLIF TGTGCTCTTGGGGCCCACCCCGTGGGGGATCCCACGTACACCGATAAACTCATCTTT
NA TRDJ1 TRDV1 few CALGPPCTRGFSDTDKLIF TGTGCTCTTGGGCCCCCATGCACTCGTGGATTTTCGGACACCGATAAACTCATCTTT
TRDD3 TRDJ1 TRDV1 NA CALGELPRTGGFSYTDKLIF TGTGCTCTTGGGGAACTTCCCCGTACTGGGGGTTTTTCGTACACCGATAAACTCATCTTT
NA TRDJ1 TRDV1 NA CALGERTTKGWVLFYTDKLIF TGTGCTCTTGGGGAACGGACCACGAAAGGCTGGGTGCTATTCTACACCGATAAACTCATCTTT
TRDD2 TRDJ1 TRDV1 few CALGVPFPSYDLGYPTEDKLIF TGTGCTCTTGGAGTACCCTTTCCTTCCTACGATCTGGGTTACCCCACCGAGGATAAACTCATCTTT
TRDD3 TRDJ1 TRDV1 NA CALGVASYGITGGYASDKLIF TGTGCTCTTGGGGTCGCTTCCTACGGCATTACTGGGGGATACGCCTCCGATAAACTCATCTTT
TRDD3 TRDJ1 TRAV38-2/DV8 few CAYSPALRRVGGTDTDKLIF TGTGCTTATAGTCCAGCCCTACGGAGGGTTGGGGGAACCGACACCGATAAACTCATCTTT
NA TRDJ1 TRDV1 few CALGEFLDLRVLGTDKLIF TGTGCTCTTGGGGAATTTCTGGATCTAAGGGTTCTGGGGACCGATAAACTCATCTTT
NA TRDJ1 TRDV1 once CALGMGKLPIPYTDKLIF TGTGCTCTTGGGATGGGAAAACTCCCAATCCCATACACCGATAAACTCATCTTT
NA TRDJ1 TRDV1 few CALGELVGGGPFTDKLIF TGTGCTCTTGGGGAACTTGTGGGGGGCGGGCCGTTCACCGATAAACTCATCTTT
NA TRDJ1 TRDV1 NA CALGETCHGENTDKLIF TGTGCTCTTGGGGAAACTTGCCATGGGGAAAACACCGATAAACTCATCTTT
NA TRDJ1 TRDV1 NA CALGERLRALGRFAYTDKLIF TGTGCTCTTGGGGAACGCCTACGGGCCCTGGGGAGATTCGCGTACACCGATAAACTCATCTTT
NA TRDJ1 TRDV1 NA CALSGRGTYTDKLIF TGTGCTCTTTCGGGTAGGGGGACTTACACCGATAAACTCATCTTT
TRDD3 TRDJ1 TRDV1 few CALGPTSSTGGYGKLIF TGTGCTCTTGGGCCCACCTCCTCTACTGGGGGATACGGTAAACTCATCTTT
TRDD3 TRDJ1 TRDV1 NA CALGELTPTRGIPGPTDKLIF TGTGCTCTTGGGGAACTGACCCCTACCCGGGGGATACCGGGTCCTACCGATAAACTCATCTTT
NA TRDJ1 TRDV1 NA CALGDPSYELGDLGLIF TGTGCTCTTGGGGATCCTTCCTACGAACTGGGGGATTTAGGACTCATCTTT
TRDD3 TRDJ1 TRDV1 NA CALGILPLFTGGRSTDKLIF TGTGCTCTTGGGATCCTTCCACTTTTTACTGGGGGACGCTCAACCGATAAACTCATCTTT
NA TRDJ1 TRDV1 few CALGELTSYTDKLIF TGTGCTCTTGGGGAACTAACGTCGTACACCGATAAACTCATCTTT
TRDD3 TRDJ1 TRDV2 NA CACDLNWGANTDKLIF TGTGCCTGTGACCTAAACTGGGGAGCCAACACCGATAAACTCATCTTT
TRDD3 TRDJ1 TRDV1 NA CALGELWTGGYALVSRGKLIF TGTGCTCTTGGGGAGCTTTGGACTGGGGGATACGCTTTAGTATCGCGTGGTAAACTCATCTTT
TRDD3 TRDJ1 TRDV1 NA CALGELPTGGHRPSYTDKLIF TGTGCTCTTGGGGAACTCCCTACTGGGGGACATCGACCTTCGTACACCGATAAACTCATCTTT
TRDD3 TRDJ1 TRDV1 NA CALGEPDPLFSVLGDTPVITDKLIF TGTGCTCTTGGGGAACCCGACCCCCTTTTTTCCGTACTGGGGGATACCCCAGTTATCACCGATAAACTCATCTTT
TRDD3 TRDJ2 TRDV1 NA CALGGGWGSFLTAQLFF TGTGCTCTTGGGGGGGGTTGGGGGAGTTTCTTGACAGCACAACTCTTCTTT
TRDD3 TRDJ1 TRDV1 few CALGEGLPGWGIRTDKLIF TGTGCTCTTGGGGAGGGGCTCCCTGGCTGGGGGATACGGACCGATAAACTCATCTTT
TRDD3 TRDJ1 TRDV1 few CALGDPLLRKWGIPRTDKLIF TGTGCTCTTGGGGACCCACTCCTACGTAAATGGGGGATACCTAGGACCGATAAACTCATCTTT
NA TRDJ1 TRDV1 NA CALGEPGRGDTDKLIF TGTGCTCTTGGGGAACCTGGACGCGGGGATACCGATAAACTCATCTTT
NA TRDJ1 TRDV1 medium-sized CALGNPGALLETDKLIF TGTGCTCTTGGGAACCCCGGGGCCCTCCTGGAGACCGATAAACTCATCTTT
TRDD3 TRDJ1 TRDV1 NA CALGSPEAWGIPNHTDKLIF TGTGCTCTTGGGTCCCCCGAGGCCTGGGGGATCCCAAACCACACCGATAAACTCATCTTT
TRDD3 TRDJ1 TRDV1 NA CALGERYRSSFGIGGPYTDKLIF TGTGCTCTTGGGGAACGTTATAGGTCATCGTTCGGGATTGGGGGACCTTACACCGATAAACTCATCTTT
NA TRDJ1 TRDV1 NA CALGELYPTEQSGKLIF TGTGCTCTTGGGGAACTATATCCTACAGAACAAAGTGGCAAACTCATCTTT
NA TRDJ1 TRDV1 NA CALGAYQLWRTTPPQLGDDKLIF TGTGCTCTTGGGGCCTATCAACTGTGGCGCACCACCCCACCTCAGCTAGGGGACGATAAACTCATCTTT
TRDD3 TRDJ1 TRDV1 NA CALGQGPWLRGSYWGIQADKLIF TGTGCTCTTGGGCAAGGGCCTTGGCTCCGGGGATCGTACTGGGGGATACAGGCCGATAAACTCATCTTT
TRDD3 TRDJ1 TRDV1 NA CALGEPTQTWGIRNGPDKLIF TGTGCTCTTGGGGAACCTACTCAAACCTGGGGGATACGAAACGGTCCCGATAAACTCATCTTT
TRDD3 TRDJ1 TRDV1 NA CALGIVGELLGDTEGYTDKLIF TGTGCTCTTGGAATCGTCGGCGAGCTTCTGGGGGATACCGAGGGGTACACCGATAAACTCATCTTT
TRDD3 TRDJ1 TRDV1 few CALGERGLGWGIPFLYTDKLIF TGTGCTCTTGGGGAAAGGGGCCTCGGGTGGGGGATACCTTTCTTGTACACCGATAAACTCATCTTT
TRDD3 TRDJ1 TRDV1 NA CALGRVFPPVPCRLGDIKGRTDKLIF TGTGCTCTTGGGAGGGTTTTCCCCCCTGTTCCCTGCCGCCTGGGGGATATCAAGGGCCGTACCGATAAACTCATCTTT